This record looks at one T cell receptor (beta chain) sequence and its context. The antigen it recognizes is unknown. No clone much larger than this one lies a single base away; base qualities are absent. V lost 7 bases and J lost 4 bases, and the count of bases not matched to a germline gene is 9. Measured from the cysteine to the phenylalanine, the CDR3 is 16 residues long. The entry retains the CDR3 DNA only, 48 bases that are in frame from base 1. According to the germline V gene (reference sequence), CDR1 reads MNHEY and CDR2 reads SMNVEV. TCRbeta CDR3 regions were amplified from genomic DNA using the immunoSEQ Assay, a bias-controlled multiplex PCR. The authors' analysis ran thus. Nucleated cell counts per sample were estimated from amplification of reference gene primers within the assay. Sequence reads were collapsed and filtered to measure the absolute abundance of every unique TCRbeta CDR3 rearrangement. For each sample, productive Simpson clonality was calculated as the square root of Simpson's diversity index over productive rearrangements. TCRdb took this table from immuneACCESS and kept in-frame rearrangements with V and J called. Such tables lack part of the clones; where checked against another copy, unresolved V genes explain under half of the gap, and the rest is unexplained. V and J calls and clone size are as listed in that table; D and trimming were resolved from the DNA. This sample comprises under 250,000 clones, roughly 83% of them detected only once. About 2.5% of the sample is in the top ten clones.

Whole blood was collected in K2EDTA tubes by collaborating institutions according to the institutions' own protocols. For TCRbeta analysis, collaborators shipped samples in one of three forms: frozen whole blood, isolated PBMCs, or DNA extracted from either of those sample types. This record comes from a study of blood T cell repertoires in COVID-19 (dated by TCRdb to the early 2020s). Some background on the complete study: Samples from collaborators originated in the United States, Italy and Spain and spanned both the acute and convalescent phases of COVID-19. The prospective study material was composed of cDNA or gDNA derived from T cells, B-cell-depleted T cells, or PBMCs. Deeply sampled blood TCRbeta repertoires from subjects exposed to, actively infected with, or recovered from COVID-19 were included in the dataset. A freely available public database, intended as a resource for researchers studying the immune response to SARS-CoV-2, is where the repertoires were released. Samples came from the ongoing ImmuneRACE study (first 160 participants) plus 1,254 subjects from 6 global collaborators. Nearly every sample came with metadata listing a de-identified subject ID, COVID-19 status, age in years and sex. HLA class I and class II types, where available, came from metadata supplied by the sample provider rather than from assay-based typing.

What the research found in general, with its limitations: The quantity of clinical and demographic metadata differed by source and by participant and was supplied without curation.

The rearrangement joined TRBV27 to TRBJ2-3; TRBD2 fits 12 bases in the junction. Material for sequencing was peripheral blood. This TCR was recovered from a woman aged 70-85 years with active or convalescent COVID-19. The nucleotide sequence reads TGTGCCAGCACCGCTGGACTAGCGGGATTATCAGATACGCAGTATTTT. Its product reads: CASTAGLAGLSDTQYF.